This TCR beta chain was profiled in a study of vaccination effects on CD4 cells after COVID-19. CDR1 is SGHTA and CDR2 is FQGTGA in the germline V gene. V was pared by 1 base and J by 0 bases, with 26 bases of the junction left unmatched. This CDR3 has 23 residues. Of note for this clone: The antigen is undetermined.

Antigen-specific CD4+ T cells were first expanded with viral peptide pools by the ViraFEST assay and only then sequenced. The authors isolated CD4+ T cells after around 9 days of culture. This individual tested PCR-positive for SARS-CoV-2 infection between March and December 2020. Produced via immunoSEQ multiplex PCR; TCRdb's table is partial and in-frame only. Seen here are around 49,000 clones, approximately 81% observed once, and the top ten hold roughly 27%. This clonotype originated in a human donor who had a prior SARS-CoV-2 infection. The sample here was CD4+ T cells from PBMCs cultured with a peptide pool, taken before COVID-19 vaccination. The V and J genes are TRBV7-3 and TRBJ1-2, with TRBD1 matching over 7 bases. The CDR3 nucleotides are TGTGCCAGCAGCTTAAGTCGGGAATTCCTCTTTGTACAGGGGCTACGACCTAACTATGGCTACACCTTC. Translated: CASSLSREFLFVQGLRPNYGYTF.